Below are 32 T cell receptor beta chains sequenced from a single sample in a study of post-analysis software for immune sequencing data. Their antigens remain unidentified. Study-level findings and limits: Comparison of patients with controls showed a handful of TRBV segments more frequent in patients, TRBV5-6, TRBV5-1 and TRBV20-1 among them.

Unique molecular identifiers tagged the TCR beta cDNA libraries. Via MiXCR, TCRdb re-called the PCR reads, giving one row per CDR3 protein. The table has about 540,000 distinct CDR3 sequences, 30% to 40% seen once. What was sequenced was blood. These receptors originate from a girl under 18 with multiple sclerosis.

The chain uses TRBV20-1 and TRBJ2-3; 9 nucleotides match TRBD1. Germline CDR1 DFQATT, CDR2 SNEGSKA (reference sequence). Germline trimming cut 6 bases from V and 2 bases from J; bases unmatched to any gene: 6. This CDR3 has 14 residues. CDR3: CSALHRGLTDTQYF. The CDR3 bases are TGCAGTGCCCTTCACAGGGGGCTCACAGATACGCAGTATTTT.

The DNA for the CDR3 is TGTGCCAGCAGCTTAGTCGGGGAGGGCACAGATACGCAGTATTTT. Translation gives CASSLVGEGTDTQYF. This chain connects TRBV7-7 to TRBJ2-3; possibly TRBD2 for D (6 bases). The CDR3 contains 15 residues. Germline V CDR1 and CDR2: SSHAT, FNYEAQ (reference sequence). Trimming took 1 base from V and 1 from J, leaving 9 bases between them.

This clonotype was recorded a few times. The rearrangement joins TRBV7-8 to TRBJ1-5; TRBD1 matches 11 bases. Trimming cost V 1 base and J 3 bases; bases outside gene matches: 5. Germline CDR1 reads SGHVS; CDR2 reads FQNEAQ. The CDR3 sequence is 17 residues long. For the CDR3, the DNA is TGTGCCAGCAGCTTAGATGGGACAGGGGGAATCAATCAGCCCCAGCATTTT. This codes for CASSLDGTGGINQPQHF.

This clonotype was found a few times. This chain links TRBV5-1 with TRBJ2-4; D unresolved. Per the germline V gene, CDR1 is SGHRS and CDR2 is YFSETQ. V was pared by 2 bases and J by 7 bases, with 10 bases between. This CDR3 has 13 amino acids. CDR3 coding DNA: TGCGCCAGCAGCTTCGAAGGTGGCAACATTCAGTACTTC. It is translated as CASSFEGGNIQYF.

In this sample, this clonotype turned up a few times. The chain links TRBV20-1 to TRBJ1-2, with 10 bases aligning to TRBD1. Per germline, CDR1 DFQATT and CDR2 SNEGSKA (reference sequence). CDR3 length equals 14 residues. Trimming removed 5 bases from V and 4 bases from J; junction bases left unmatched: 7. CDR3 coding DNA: TGCAGTGCTTCCCGGGACAGGGGACTCTATGGCTACACCTTC. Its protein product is CSASRDRGLYGYTF.

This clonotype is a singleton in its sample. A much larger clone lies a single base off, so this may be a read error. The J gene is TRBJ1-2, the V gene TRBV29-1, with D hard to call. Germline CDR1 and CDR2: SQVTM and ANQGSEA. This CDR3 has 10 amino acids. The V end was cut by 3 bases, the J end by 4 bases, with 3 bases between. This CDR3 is CSVDAYGYTF. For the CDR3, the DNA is TGCAGCGTTGACGCCTATGGCTACACCTTC.

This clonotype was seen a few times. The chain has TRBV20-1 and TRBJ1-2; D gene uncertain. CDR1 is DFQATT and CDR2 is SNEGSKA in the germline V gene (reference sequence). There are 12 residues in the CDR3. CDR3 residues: CSPAGSNYGYTF. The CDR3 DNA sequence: TGCAGCCCAGCGGGGTCTAACTATGGCTACACCTTC.

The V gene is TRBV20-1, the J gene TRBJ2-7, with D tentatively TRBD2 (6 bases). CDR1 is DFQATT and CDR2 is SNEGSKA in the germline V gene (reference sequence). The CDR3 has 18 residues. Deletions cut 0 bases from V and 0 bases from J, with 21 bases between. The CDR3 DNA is TGCAGTGCTAGAGAGCACGGAGGGAGCCCGGGCTACTCCTACGAGCAGTACTTC. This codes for CSAREHGGSPGYSYEQYF.

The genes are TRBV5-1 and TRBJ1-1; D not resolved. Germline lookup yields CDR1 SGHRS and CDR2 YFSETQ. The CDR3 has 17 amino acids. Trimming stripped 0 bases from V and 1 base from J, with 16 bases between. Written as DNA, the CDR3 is TGCGCCAGCAGCTTGGGAGGGCCAGCAGTGGCGAACACTGAAGCTTTCTTT. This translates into CASSLGGPAVANTEAFF.

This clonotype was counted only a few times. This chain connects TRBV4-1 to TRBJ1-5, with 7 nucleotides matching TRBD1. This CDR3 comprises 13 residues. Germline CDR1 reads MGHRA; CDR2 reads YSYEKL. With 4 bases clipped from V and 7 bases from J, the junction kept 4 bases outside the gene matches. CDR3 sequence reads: CASSLYRGQPQHF. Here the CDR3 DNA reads TGCGCCAGCAGCCTATACAGGGGCCAGCCCCAGCATTTT.

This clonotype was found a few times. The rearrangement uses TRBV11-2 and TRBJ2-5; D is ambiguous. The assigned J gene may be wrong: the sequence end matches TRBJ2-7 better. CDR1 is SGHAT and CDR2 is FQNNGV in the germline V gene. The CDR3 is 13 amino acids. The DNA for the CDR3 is TGTGCCAGCAGCATCGGCGTACCCTACGAGCAGTACTTC. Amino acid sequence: CASSIGVPYEQYF.

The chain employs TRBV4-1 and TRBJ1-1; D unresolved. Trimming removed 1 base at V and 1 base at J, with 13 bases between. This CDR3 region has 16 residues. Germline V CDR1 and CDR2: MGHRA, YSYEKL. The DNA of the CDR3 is TGCGCCAGCAGCCAAGTTCCCCCCGGTCCGAACACTGAAGCTTTCTTT. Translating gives CASSQVPPGPNTEAFF.

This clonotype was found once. DNA of the CDR3: TGTGCCAGCAGCTTATCAACCCTATCGGGGGCAGATTTCACAGATACGCAGTATTTT. This encodes CASSLSTLSGADFTDTQYF. This chain uses TRBV7-9 with TRBJ2-3; the D call may be TRBD1 or TRBD2 (6 bases each). This CDR3 has 19 residues. Germline CDR1 reads SEHNR; CDR2 reads FQNEAQ (reference sequence). Trimming removed 2 bases at V and 2 bases at J, with 23 bases between.

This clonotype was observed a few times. This CDR3 reads CASSSRLAGGPDEQFF. For the CDR3, the DNA is TGTGCCAGCAGCTCGCGACTAGCGGGGGGGCCGGATGAGCAGTTCTTC. V is TRBV11-2 and J is TRBJ2-1, with 14 bases fitting TRBD2. The CDR3 is made up of 16 amino acids. J gave up 8 bases and V 4 bases, and 7 bases lay outside the gene matches. Germline CDR1 is SGHAT and CDR2 is FQNNGV.

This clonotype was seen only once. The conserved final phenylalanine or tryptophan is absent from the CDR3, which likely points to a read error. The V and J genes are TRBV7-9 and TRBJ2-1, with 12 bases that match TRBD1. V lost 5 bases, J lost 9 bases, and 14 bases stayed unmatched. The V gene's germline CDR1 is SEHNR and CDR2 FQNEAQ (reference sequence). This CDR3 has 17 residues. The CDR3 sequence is CASSAIQGGQGAAEQFC. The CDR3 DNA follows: TGTGCCAGCAGCGCTATCCAGGGGGGACAGGGGGCGGCTGAGCAGTTCTGC.

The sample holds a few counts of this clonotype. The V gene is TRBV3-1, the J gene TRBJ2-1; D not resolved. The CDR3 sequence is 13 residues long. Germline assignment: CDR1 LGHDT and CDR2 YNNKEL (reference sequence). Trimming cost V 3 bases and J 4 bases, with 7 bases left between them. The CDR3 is CASSQLDYNEQFF. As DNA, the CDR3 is TGTGCCAGCAGCCAGCTAGATTACAATGAGCAGTTCTTC.

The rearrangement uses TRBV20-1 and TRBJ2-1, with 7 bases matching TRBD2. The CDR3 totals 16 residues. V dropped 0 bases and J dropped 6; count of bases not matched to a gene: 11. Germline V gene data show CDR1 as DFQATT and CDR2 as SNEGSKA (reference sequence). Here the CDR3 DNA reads TGCAGTGCTAGAGATCTCGGGGGAGGGATAGTCAATGAGCAGTTCTTC. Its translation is CSARDLGGGIVNEQFF.

The DNA of the CDR3 is TGTGCCAGCAATATCGGGATCACAGATACGCAGTATTTT. Amino acids: CASNIGITDTQYF. The chain couples TRBV12-3 or TRBV12-4 to TRBJ2-3; D is perhaps TRBD2 (5 bases). The CDR3 length is 13 residues. V lost 7 bases, J lost 2 bases, and 10 bases lay in between.

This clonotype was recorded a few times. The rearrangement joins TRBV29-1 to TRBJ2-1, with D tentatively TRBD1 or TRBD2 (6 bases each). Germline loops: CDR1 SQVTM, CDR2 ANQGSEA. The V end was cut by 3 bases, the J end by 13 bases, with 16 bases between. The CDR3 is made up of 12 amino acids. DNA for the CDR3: TGCAGCGTTGAGACGAGGGGGGAGACCCAGTTCTTC. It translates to CSVETRGETQFF.

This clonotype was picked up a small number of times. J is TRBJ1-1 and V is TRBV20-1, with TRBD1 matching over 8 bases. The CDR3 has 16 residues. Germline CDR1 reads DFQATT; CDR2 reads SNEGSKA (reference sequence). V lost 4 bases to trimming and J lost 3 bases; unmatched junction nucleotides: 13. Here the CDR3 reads CSANRRDRRWDTEAFF. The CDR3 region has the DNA TGCAGTGCTAATAGGAGGGACAGGAGGTGGGACACTGAAGCTTTCTTT.

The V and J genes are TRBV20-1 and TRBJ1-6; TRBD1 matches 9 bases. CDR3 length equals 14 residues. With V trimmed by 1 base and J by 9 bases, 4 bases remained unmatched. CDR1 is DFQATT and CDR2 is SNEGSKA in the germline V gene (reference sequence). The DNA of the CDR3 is TGCAGTGCTAGAGGGGACAGGGAAGTTTCACCCCTCCACTTT. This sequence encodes CSARGDREVSPLHF.

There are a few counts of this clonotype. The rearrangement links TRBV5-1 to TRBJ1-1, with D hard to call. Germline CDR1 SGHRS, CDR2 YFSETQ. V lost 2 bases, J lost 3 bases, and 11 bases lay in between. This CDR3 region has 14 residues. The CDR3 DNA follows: TGCGCCAGCAGCTTTTCACCGTCGGACACTGAAGCTTTCTTT. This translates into CASSFSPSDTEAFF.

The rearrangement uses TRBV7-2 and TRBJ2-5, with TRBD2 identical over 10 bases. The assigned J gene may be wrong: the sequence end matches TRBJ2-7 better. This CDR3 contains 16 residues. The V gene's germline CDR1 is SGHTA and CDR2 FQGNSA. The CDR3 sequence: CASSLALAGVPNEQYF. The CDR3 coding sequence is TGTGCCAGCAGCTTAGCCCTAGCGGGGGTTCCTAACGAGCAGTACTTC.

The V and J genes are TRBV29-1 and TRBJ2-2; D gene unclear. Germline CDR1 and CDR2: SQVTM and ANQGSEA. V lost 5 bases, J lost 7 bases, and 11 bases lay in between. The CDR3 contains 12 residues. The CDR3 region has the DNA TGCAGCGTTTTCCTGCCGGTCGGGGAGCTGTTTTTT. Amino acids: CSVFLPVGELFF.

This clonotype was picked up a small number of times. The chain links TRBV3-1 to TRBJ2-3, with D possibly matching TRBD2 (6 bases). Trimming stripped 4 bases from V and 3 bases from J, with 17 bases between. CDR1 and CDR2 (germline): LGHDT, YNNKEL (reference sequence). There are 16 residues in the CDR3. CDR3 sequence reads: CASSLRRRGLTDTQYF. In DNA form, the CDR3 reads TGTGCCAGCAGCCTCCGACGGAGGGGCTTGACAGATACGCAGTATTTT.

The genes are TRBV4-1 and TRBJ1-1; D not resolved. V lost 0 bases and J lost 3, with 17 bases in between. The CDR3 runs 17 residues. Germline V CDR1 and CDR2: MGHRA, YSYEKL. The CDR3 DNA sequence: TGCGCCAGCAGCCAAGAAGGATTGGCGGCCTCCTACACTGAAGCTTTCTTT. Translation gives CASSQEGLAASYTEAFF.

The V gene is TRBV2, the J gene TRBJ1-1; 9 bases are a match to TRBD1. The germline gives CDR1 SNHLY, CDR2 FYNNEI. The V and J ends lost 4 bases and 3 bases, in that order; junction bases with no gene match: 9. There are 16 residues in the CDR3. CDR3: CASSVTQGAGDTEAFF. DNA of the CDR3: TGTGCCAGCAGTGTAACACAGGGGGCAGGGGACACTGAAGCTTTCTTT.

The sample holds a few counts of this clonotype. The CDR3: CASSQRTSGGAKDEQFF. Written as DNA, the CDR3 is TGTGCCAGCAGCCAACGGACTAGCGGGGGGGCAAAGGATGAGCAGTTCTTC. This chain connects TRBV11-3 to TRBJ2-1, with 15 nucleotides matching TRBD2. The CDR3 loop spans 17 amino acids. Germline CDR1 SGHNT, CDR2 YENEEA. The V segment lost 5 bases and the J segment 8 bases; nucleotides outside the gene matches: 10.

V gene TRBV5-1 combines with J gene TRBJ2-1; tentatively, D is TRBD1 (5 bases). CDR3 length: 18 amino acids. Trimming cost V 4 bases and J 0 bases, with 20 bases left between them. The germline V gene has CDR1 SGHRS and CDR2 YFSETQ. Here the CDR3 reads CASSLEAGILSSYNEQFF. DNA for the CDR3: TGCGCCAGCAGCCTAGAAGCAGGGATTCTTAGCTCCTACAATGAGCAGTTCTTC.

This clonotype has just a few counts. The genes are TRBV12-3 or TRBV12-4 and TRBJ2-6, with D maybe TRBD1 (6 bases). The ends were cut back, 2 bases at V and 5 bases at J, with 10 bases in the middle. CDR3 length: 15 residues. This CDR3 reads CASSLYTGRANVLTF. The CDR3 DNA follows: TGTGCCAGCAGTTTATATACAGGGCGGGCCAACGTCCTGACTTTC.

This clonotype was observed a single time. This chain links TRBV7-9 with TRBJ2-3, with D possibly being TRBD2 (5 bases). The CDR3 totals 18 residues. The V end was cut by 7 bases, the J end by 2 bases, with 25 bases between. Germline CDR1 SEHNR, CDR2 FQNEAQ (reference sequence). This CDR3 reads CASTKGAGSLSHTDTQYF. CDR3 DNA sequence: TGTGCCAGCACCAAGGGAGCTGGGTCTTTATCTCACACAGATACGCAGTATTTT.

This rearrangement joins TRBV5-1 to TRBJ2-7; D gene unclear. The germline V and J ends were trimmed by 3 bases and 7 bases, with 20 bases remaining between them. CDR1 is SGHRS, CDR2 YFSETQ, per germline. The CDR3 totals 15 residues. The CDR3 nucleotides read TGCGCCAGCAGCTCTGACGTCCCCTCCTACAATGAGCAGTACTTC. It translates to CASSSDVPSYNEQYF.